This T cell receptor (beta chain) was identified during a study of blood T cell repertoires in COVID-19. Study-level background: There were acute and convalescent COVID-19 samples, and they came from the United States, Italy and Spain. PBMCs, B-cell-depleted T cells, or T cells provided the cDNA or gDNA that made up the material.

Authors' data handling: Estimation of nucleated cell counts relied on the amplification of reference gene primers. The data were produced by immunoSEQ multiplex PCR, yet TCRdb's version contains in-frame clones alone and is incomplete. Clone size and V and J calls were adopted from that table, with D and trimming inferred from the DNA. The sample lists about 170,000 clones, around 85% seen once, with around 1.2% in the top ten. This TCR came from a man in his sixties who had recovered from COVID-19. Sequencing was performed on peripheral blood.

In DNA, the CDR3 is TGTGCCAGCAGCTTAGAGGTTTCGGGCGGGGGGGCCAAATATGAGCAGTTCTTC. Its protein is CASSLEVSGGGAKYEQFF. This chain joins TRBV7-6 and TRBJ2-1; 9 nucleotides agree with TRBD2. V dropped 1 base and J dropped 8; count of bases not matched to a gene: 15. Germline V gives CDR1 SGHVS, CDR2 FNYEAQ. The CDR3 consists of 18 residues.